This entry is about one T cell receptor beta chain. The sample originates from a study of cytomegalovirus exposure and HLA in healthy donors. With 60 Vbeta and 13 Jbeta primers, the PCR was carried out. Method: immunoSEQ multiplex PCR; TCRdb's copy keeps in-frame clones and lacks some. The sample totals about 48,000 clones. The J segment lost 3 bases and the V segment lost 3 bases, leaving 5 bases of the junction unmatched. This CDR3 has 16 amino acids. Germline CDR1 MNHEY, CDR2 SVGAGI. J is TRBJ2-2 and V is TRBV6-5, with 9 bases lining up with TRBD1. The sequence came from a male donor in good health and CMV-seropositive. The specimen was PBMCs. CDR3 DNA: TGTGCCAGCAGTTATTTTCGGACAGGGGACACCGGGGAGCTGTTTTTT. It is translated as CASSYFRTGDTGELFF.